What follows are 12 T cell receptor beta chains derived from one specimen sequenced in a study of spatial heterogeneity in lung cancer. As for time point: sample taken at primary tumor resection. No cognate antigen is known for these TCRs. TCRdb used MiXCR to reprocess the 5' RACE reads, holding one entry per CDR3 protein. Of some 5,000 distinct CDR3 sequences listed, around 7.3% are singletons. Study-level findings and limits: Tracking of tumor mutation counts was seen in expanded intratumoral alpha and beta TCR counts.

Sequencing was performed on lung tumor tissue, taken at surgery. Receptors originate from a female donor with early-stage non-small cell lung cancer.

This clonotype is termed medium-sized. The chain links TRBV7-2 to TRBJ2-1; 8 nucleotides align to TRBD2. Germline values: CDR1 SGHTA, CDR2 FQGNSA. This CDR3 has 15 residues. V lost 6 bases and J lost 9; bases outside the gene matches: 13. The DNA for the CDR3 is TGTGCCAGCAGAGAACTAGCGGCCCCCATGGCTGAGCAGTTCTTC. Protein: CASRELAAPMAEQFF.

This clonotype appeared many times. The chain carries TRBV20-1 and TRBJ1-5, with 8 bases fitting TRBD1. V lost 5 bases to trimming and J lost 7 bases; unmatched junction nucleotides: 7. Germline CDR1 DFQATT, CDR2 SNEGSKA (reference sequence). The CDR3 is 13 amino acids. CDR3 DNA sequence: TGCAGTGCTTCCCAGGGGGCAGGGCAGCCCCAGCATTTT. This codes for CSASQGAGQPQHF.

This clonotype was seen at least ten times. The chain recombines TRBV25-1 with TRBJ2-5, with D unresolved. Germline assignment: CDR1 MGHDK and CDR2 SYGVNS. CDR3 size: 13 residues. V lost 4 bases and J 3 bases, leaving 9 bases between the germline ends. The CDR3 sequence is CASSVPAKETQYF. The CDR3 DNA reads TGTGCCAGCAGTGTGCCGGCCAAAGAGACCCAGTACTTC.

This clonotype was detected many times. The J gene is TRBJ1-1, the V gene TRBV28, with D possibly matching TRBD1 (5 bases). The V gene's germline CDR1 is MDHEN and CDR2 SYDVKM. The V gene lost 6 bases and the J gene lost 1 base, with 15 bases spanning the gap. The CDR3 length is 15 residues. CDR3 loop: CASRGLGRWNTEAFF. In DNA form, the CDR3 reads TGTGCCAGCAGAGGTTTGGGACGATGGAACACTGAAGCTTTCTTT.

This clonotype qualifies as medium-sized. The gene calls are TRBV27 and TRBJ2-3; no definite D call. V lost 6 bases, J lost 4 bases, and 11 bases lay in between. CDR3 length: 13 residues. The germline V gene encodes CDR1 MNHEY and CDR2 SMNVEV (reference sequence). The CDR3 coding sequence is TGTGCCAGCAGCTACAGTAGCCCAGATACGCAGTATTTT. Translated: CASSYSSPDTQYF.

This clonotype is classed as medium-sized. The chain joins TRBV27 to TRBJ1-3; no clear D gene. The germline gives CDR1 MNHEY, CDR2 SMNVEV (reference sequence). The CDR3 is made up of 14 amino acids. Between the trimmed V and J ends, which lost 4 bases and 0 bases, there was a span of 7 bases. In nucleotides, the CDR3 is TGTGCCAGCAGTTCACAGAGCTCTGGAAACACCATATATTTT. It encodes CASSSQSSGNTIYF.

This clonotype has ten or more counts. V gene TRBV5-6 combines with J gene TRBJ1-1; D unresolved. V lost 0 bases and J 1 base, leaving 7 bases between the germline ends. The germline V gene encodes CDR1 SGHDT and CDR2 YYEEEE. There are 14 residues in the CDR3. The CDR3 coding sequence is TGTGCCAGCAGCTTGGTTGGCAAGAACACTGAAGCTTTCTTT. Translation: CASSLVGKNTEAFF.

By sample share, this clonotype is medium-sized. The chain couples TRBV10-3 to TRBJ2-5, with 8 bases aligning to TRBD1. Unmatched junction bases numbered 5, after V lost 3 bases and J lost 5 bases. The CDR3 covers 14 residues. Germline lookup yields CDR1 ENHRY and CDR2 SYGVKD. CDR3 sequence reads: CAISDRGQSETQYF. The CDR3 bases are TGTGCCATCAGTGACAGGGGGCAATCGGAGACCCAGTACTTC.

Within the sample, this clonotype is medium-sized. The chain uses TRBV30 and TRBJ2-5; TRBD1 or TRBD2 may be the D gene (6 bases each). Trimming pared 3 bases from V and 5 bases from J, leaving 13 bases between. Germline assignment: CDR1 GTSNPN and CDR2 SVGIG (reference sequence). The CDR3 consists of 13 residues. The CDR3 nucleotides read TGTGCCTGGAGCGGGGGCCAGATCGAGACCCAGTACTTC. Translated, it gives CAWSGGQIETQYF. The variable domain in full, with the rest retrieved from reference TRBV30 and TRBJ2-5, is SQTIHQWPATLVQPVGSPLSLECTVEGTSNPNLYWYRQAAGRGLQLLFYSVGIGQISSEVPQNLSASRPQDRQFILSSKKLLLSDSGFYLCAWSGGQIETQYFGPGTRLLVL.

This clonotype was picked up many times. This chain links TRBV5-6 with TRBJ1-3; maybe TRBD1 (6 bases). CDR1 and CDR2 from the germline V gene are SGHDT and YYEEEE. The CDR3 length is 15 residues. The germline V and J ends were trimmed by 0 bases and 0 bases, with 7 bases remaining between them. In nucleotides, the CDR3 is TGTGCCAGCAGCTTGGGGACAGCCTCTGGAAACACCATATATTTT. This codes for CASSLGTASGNTIYF. The whole variable domain, filled in from reference TRBV5-6 and TRBJ1-3, reads DAGVTQSPTHLIKTRGQQVTLRCSPKSGHDTVSWYQQALGQGPQFIFQYYEEEERQRGNFPDRFSGHQFPNYSSELNVNALLLGDSALYLCASSLGTASGNTIYFGEGSWLTVV.

This chain joins TRBV6-5 and TRBJ1-3, with D uncertain. The germline gives CDR1 MNHEY, CDR2 SVGAGI. The CDR3 sequence is 13 residues long. V shed 2 bases and J shed 2 bases, with 4 bases lying between them. CDR3: CASSYRAGNTIYF. The CDR3 DNA sequence: TGTGCCAGCAGTTACAGGGCTGGAAACACCATATATTTT.

This clonotype has ten or more counts. This sequence joins TRBV2 and TRBJ2-1; D is unclear. With 6 bases removed from V and 3 bases from J, the gap between germline ends came to 9 bases. This CDR3 has 13 amino acids. Germline CDR1 and CDR2: SNHLY and FYNNEI. This CDR3 is CASSPRNYNEQFF. In nucleotides, the CDR3 is TGTGCCAGCAGCCCCCGGAACTACAATGAGCAGTTCTTC.